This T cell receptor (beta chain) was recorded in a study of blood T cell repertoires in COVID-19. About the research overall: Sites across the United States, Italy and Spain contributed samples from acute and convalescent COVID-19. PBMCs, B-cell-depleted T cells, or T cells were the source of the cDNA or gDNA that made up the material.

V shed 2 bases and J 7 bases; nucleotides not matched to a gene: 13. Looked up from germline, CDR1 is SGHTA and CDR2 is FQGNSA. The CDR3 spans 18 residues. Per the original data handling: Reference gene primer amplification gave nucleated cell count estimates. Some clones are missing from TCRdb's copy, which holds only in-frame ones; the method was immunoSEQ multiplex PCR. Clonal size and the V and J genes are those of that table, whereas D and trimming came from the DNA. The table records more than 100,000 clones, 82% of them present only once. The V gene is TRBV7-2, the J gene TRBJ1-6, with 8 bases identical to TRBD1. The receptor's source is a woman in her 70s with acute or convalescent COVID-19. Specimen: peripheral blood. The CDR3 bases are TGTGCCAGCAGCTTATCATGGCCGACAGGGGCAGGGAATTCACCCCTCCACTTT. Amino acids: CASSLSWPTGAGNSPLHF.